This T cell receptor (beta chain) was sequenced for a study of shared clonotypes between healthy human individuals. Germline V gene lookup returns CDR1 GTSNPN and CDR2 SVGIG (reference sequence). V dropped 4 bases and J dropped 4; count of bases not matched to a gene: 3. This CDR3 spans 14 amino acids. Naive CD8 cells lacked CD45RO, underwent positive selection for CCR7 and left out terminally differentiated effector memory CD45RA+ cells. The data were produced by immunoSEQ multiplex PCR, yet TCRdb's version contains in-frame clones alone and is incomplete. Of around 2,000,000 clones listed, about 95% are singletons.

The receptor's source is a man younger than 35 in good health. The specimen was naive CD8+ T cells sorted from blood. This chain links TRBV30 with TRBJ2-3; 12 nucleotides align to TRBD2. The CDR3 DNA reads TGTGCCTGGATGCTAGCGGGGGGGCCAGATACGCAGTATTTT. It encodes CAWMLAGGPDTQYF.